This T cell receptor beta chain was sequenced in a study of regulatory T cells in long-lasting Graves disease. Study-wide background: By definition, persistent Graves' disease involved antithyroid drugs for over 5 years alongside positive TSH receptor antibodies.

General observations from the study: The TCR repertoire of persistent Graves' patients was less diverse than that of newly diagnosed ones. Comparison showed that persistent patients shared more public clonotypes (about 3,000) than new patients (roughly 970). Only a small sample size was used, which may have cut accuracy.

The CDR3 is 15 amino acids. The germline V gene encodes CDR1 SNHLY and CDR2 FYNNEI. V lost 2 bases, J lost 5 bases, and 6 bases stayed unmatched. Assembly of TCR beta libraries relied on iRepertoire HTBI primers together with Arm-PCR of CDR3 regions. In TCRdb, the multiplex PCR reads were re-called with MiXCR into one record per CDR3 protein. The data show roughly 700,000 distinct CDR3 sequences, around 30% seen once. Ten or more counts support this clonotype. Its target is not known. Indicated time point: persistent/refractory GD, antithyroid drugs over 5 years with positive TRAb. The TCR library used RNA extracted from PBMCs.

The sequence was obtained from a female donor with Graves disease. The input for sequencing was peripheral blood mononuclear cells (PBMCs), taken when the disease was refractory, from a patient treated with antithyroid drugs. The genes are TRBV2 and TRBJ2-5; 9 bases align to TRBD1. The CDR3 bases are TGTGCCAGCAGTGAATTCGGGACAGGGTACGAGACCCAGTACTTC. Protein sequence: CASSEFGTGYETQYF.